This T cell receptor (beta chain) was recorded in a study of identical twins. On this clonotype itself: Its antigen is undetermined.

The study, taken as a whole, reports: Conclusions were based on cross-sectional statistical analysis, without following the same donors.

TCRdb processed the 5' RACE reads anew with MiXCR; each CDR3 protein has one entry. The sample holds approximately 890,000 distinct CDR3 sequences, approximately 13% seen once. V lost 3 bases, J lost 0 bases, and 12 bases stayed unmatched. CDR3 size: 17 residues. Germline V gives CDR1 DFQATT, CDR2 SNEGSKA (reference sequence). The same sample was also studied in work on yellow fever vaccine responses in identical twins.

This clonotype was obtained from a woman aged 18-30 years in good health. Sequenced material: PBMCs. The chain is built from TRBV20-1 and TRBJ2-7, with 9 bases matching TRBD2. The CDR3 DNA follows: TGCAGTGCTAGTCTCCTGGTCCCTAGCGGGATCTCCTACGAGCAGTACTTC. It codes for CSASLLVPSGISYEQYF.